The next 5 T cell receptor beta chains were all read from a single sample in a study of PD-L1 blockade in urothelial cancer. The assay was immunoSEQ multiplex PCR, and TCRdb's table has in-frame clones only and misses some. Among tens of thousands of clones, roughly 84% were seen once, and the ten largest hold around a tenth. As for time point: pretreatment peripheral blood. Here the sequenced sample was PBMCs, taken around atezolizumab (anti-PD-L1) treatment. The receptors come from a woman in her 70s with urothelial cancer.

The chain combines TRBV14 with TRBJ2-1, with 8 bases fitting TRBD2. Germline lookup yields CDR1 SGHDN and CDR2 FVKESK. This CDR3 has 16 amino acids. With V trimmed by 4 bases and J by 8 bases, 13 bases remained unmatched. The CDR3 is CASSLHSGTTGYEQFF. CDR3 nucleotide sequence: TGTGCCAGCAGCCTCCATAGCGGGACCACGGGATATGAGCAGTTCTTC.

The rearrangement joins TRBV5-1 to TRBJ2-1; 10 bases line up with TRBD1. With 3 bases clipped from V and 4 bases from J, the junction kept 1 base outside the gene matches. The length of the CDR3 is 14 residues. Looked up from germline, CDR1 is SGHRS and CDR2 is YFSETQ. The chain's CDR3 is CASSWTGGYNEQFF. CDR3 sequence (DNA): TGCGCCAGCAGCTGGACAGGGGGGTACAATGAGCAGTTCTTC.

The CDR3 loop reads CASSVAGGGRGYTF. CDR3 coding DNA: TGTGCCAGCAGCGTAGCGGGCGGGGGGCGAGGCTACACCTTC. The chain carries TRBV9 and TRBJ1-2; possibly TRBD1 for D (6 bases). V dropped 0 bases and J dropped 8 bases, with 14 bases sitting between them. From germline, CDR1 is SGDLS and CDR2 YYNGEE. The CDR3 covers 14 residues.

V usage is TRBV19 and J usage is TRBJ1-1; possible D gene TRBD1, 5 bases. The germline V gene encodes CDR1 LNHDA and CDR2 SQIVND (reference sequence). The CDR3 totals 15 residues. The ends were cut back, 1 base at V and 5 bases at J, with 14 bases in the middle. CDR3 amino acids: CASSIVAGQRTEAFF. The CDR3 DNA follows: TGTGCCAGTAGTATAGTGGCAGGGCAACGGACTGAAGCTTTCTTT.

V gene TRBV6-6 combines with J gene TRBJ1-1, with a tentative D call TRBD1 (5 bases). The CDR3 extends over 14 amino acids. V was trimmed by 4 bases and J by 8 bases, leaving 17 bases between them. Germline loops: CDR1 MNHNY, CDR2 SVGAGI (reference sequence). The CDR3 sequence: CASSSGRVPGEAFF. The CDR3 nucleotides read TGTGCCAGCAGTTCGGGGAGGGTGCCAGGGGAAGCTTTCTTT.